This TCR beta chain was obtained from a study of cytomegalovirus exposure and HLA in healthy donors. Study-wide findings and caveats: In vitro experiments confirmed that three CMV-associated chains were specific for CMV antigens. Most TCR sequences were rare, but some public TCRs occurred in many donors. For cytomegalovirus status, the classifier reportedly gave diagnoses with high specificity and sensitivity.

The CDR3 runs 14 residues. CDR1 is ENHRY and CDR2 is SYGVKD in the germline V gene. V gave up 5 bases and J gave up 2 bases, with 9 bases separating them. It was with 60 Vbeta and 13 Jbeta primers that the PCR ran. TCRdb's table, derived via immunoSEQ multiplex PCR, lists solely in-frame clones and lacks some. Among over 110,000 clones listed, around 80% were seen once. For this clone: Its antigen is as yet unknown.

The chain combines TRBV10-3 with TRBJ1-4; D gene unclear. Material: PBMCs. This TCR came from a woman aged 45-65 years in good health and CMV-seropositive. The CDR3 nucleotides are TGTGCCATCAGTCCCGCGGCTACTAATGAAAAACTGTTTTTT. Protein: CAISPAATNEKLFF.